These 31 T cell receptor beta chains originate from one sample sequenced in a study of blood T cell repertoires in COVID-19. The method was immunoSEQ multiplex PCR; TCRdb's version includes in-frame clones alone and lacks a portion of them. The sample holds approximately 100,000 clones, approximately 86% seen once. Material for sequencing was peripheral blood. The receptors shown here come from a human donor in a cohort sampled during active COVID-19.

The chain employs TRBV29-1 and TRBJ2-7, with D possibly matching TRBD1 (5 bases). V lost 1 base, J lost 0 bases, and 10 bases lay in between. The CDR3 length is 14 residues. The germline CDR1 and CDR2 sequences are SQVTM and ANQGSEA. The CDR3 protein is CSVEVNRNSYEQYF. In DNA, the CDR3 is TGCAGCGTTGAAGTGAACAGGAACTCCTACGAGCAGTACTTC.

The chain has TRBV6-5 and TRBJ2-7; 11 nucleotides line up with TRBD2. Unmatched junction bases numbered 4, after V lost 5 bases and J lost 4 bases. Germline CDR1 reads MNHEY; CDR2 reads SVGAGI. There are 14 residues in the CDR3. The CDR3 here is CASSPGTSGYEQYF. The CDR3 bases are TGTGCCAGCAGTCCCGGGACTAGCGGATACGAGCAGTACTTC.

This clone was observed a single time. The gene calls are TRBV18 and TRBJ2-7; 9 bases fit TRBD1. V was pared by 3 bases and J by 9 bases, with 9 bases of the junction left unmatched. This CDR3 has 14 amino acids. Germline CDR1 KGHSH, CDR2 LQKENI. The DNA for the CDR3 is TGTGCCAGCTCACCGGTCCCGGGACAGGGAGGGCAGTACTTC. It specifies CASSPVPGQGGQYF.

This clone was seen once. The rearrangement links TRBV10-3 to TRBJ2-1; possible D gene TRBD1, 6 bases. V gave up 3 bases and J gave up 6 bases, with 9 bases separating them. CDR1 is ENHRY and CDR2 is SYGVKD in the germline V gene. CDR3 size: 13 residues. The CDR3 reads CAISDLGANEQFF. The CDR3, as DNA: TGTGCCATCAGTGACTTGGGGGCCAATGAGCAGTTCTTC.

The CDR3 loop is CASSLGQGNEKLFF. The CDR3 DNA follows: TGTGCCAGCAGCTTAGGGCAGGGCAATGAAAAACTGTTTTTT. This sequence joins TRBV11-2 and TRBJ1-4; TRBD1 might be the D (5 bases). Trimming took 1 base from V and 5 from J, leaving 8 bases between them. This CDR3 contains 14 residues. Germline lookup yields CDR1 SGHAT and CDR2 FQNNGV.

J is TRBJ1-4 and V is TRBV15; 7 bases fit TRBD1. The ends lost 2 bases at V and 4 bases at J; junction bases unmatched: 4. CDR3 length equals 15 residues. Looked up from germline, CDR1 is LNHNV and CDR2 is YYDKDF (reference sequence). CDR3 residues: CATSRYRGNNEKLFF. The CDR3 DNA follows: TGTGCCACCAGCAGATACAGGGGAAATAATGAAAAACTGTTTTTT.

The rearrangement links TRBV3-1 (or the pseudogene TRBV3-2) to TRBJ2-3; D is possibly TRBD2 (6 bases). The CDR3 loop spans 14 amino acids. Trimming pared 6 bases from V and 0 bases from J, leaving 10 bases between. Germline assignment: CDR1 LGHDT and CDR2 YNNKEL (reference sequence). CDR3 DNA: TGTGCCAGCAGGAGGAGCGGGAGCACAGATACGCAGTATTTT. Protein sequence: CASRRSGSTDTQYF.

This clone was seen only a few times. The genes are TRBV19 and TRBJ2-5; possibly TRBD2 for D (5 bases). The CDR3 contains 15 residues. V lost 5 bases and J 5 bases, leaving 18 bases between the germline ends. Germline CDR1 LNHDA, CDR2 SQIVND (reference sequence). In DNA, the CDR3 is TGTGCCAGTAGTTTGCAAGGGCGGGCGCGGGAGACCCAGTACTTC. This encodes CASSLQGRARETQYF.

The chain employs TRBV5-1 and TRBJ2-7, with 7 bases lining up with TRBD1. The CDR3 consists of 14 residues. Per the germline V gene, CDR1 is SGHRS and CDR2 is YFSETQ. Trimming took 3 bases from V and 6 from J; bases not matched to a gene: 9. CDR3 sequence (DNA): TGCGCCAGCAGCTGGTCTCGGGACAGCGGCGAGCAGTACTTC. Its translation is CASSWSRDSGEQYF.

This clone came up once. The chain couples TRBV5-1 to TRBJ2-2, with TRBD2 matching over 7 bases. The CDR3 is 16 residues long. Germline trimming cut 4 bases from V and 0 bases from J; bases unmatched to any gene: 6. Germline V lookup: CDR1 SGHRS, CDR2 YFSETQ. The CDR3 DNA reads as TGCGCCAGCAGCACTCAGCTAGCGGCGAACACCGGGGAGCTGTTTTTT. Translating gives CASSTQLAANTGELFF. The entire variable domain, with the rest obtained from reference TRBV5-1 and TRBJ2-2, is as follows: KAGVTQTPRYLIKTRGQQVTLSCSPISGHRSVSWYQQTPGQGLQFLFEYFSETQRNKGNFPGRFSGRQFSNSRSEMNVSTLELGDSALYLCASSTQLAANTGELFFGEGSRLTVL.

This sequence joins TRBV4-2 and TRBJ2-5; the match to TRBD1 covers 7 bases. The V segment lost 4 bases and the J segment 0 bases; nucleotides outside the gene matches: 5. Germline CDR1 LGHNA, CDR2 YNFKEQ. This CDR3 has 15 residues. The CDR3 loop reads CASSRETGYQETQYF. DNA of the CDR3: TGTGCCAGCAGCCGCGAGACAGGGTACCAAGAGACCCAGTACTTC.

This clone has a single count. The chain has TRBV5-6 and TRBJ1-2, with D hard to call. Between the trimmed V and J ends, which lost 0 bases and 5 bases, there was a span of 8 bases. The CDR3 is made up of 13 amino acids. The germline V gene has CDR1 SGHDT and CDR2 YYEEEE. The CDR3 DNA is TGTGCCAGCAGCTTGGAGCGGGGATATGGCTACACCTTC. The encoded protein is CASSLERGYGYTF.

The rearrangement links TRBV3-1 (or the pseudogene TRBV3-2) to TRBJ1-4, with 7 bases matching TRBD1. Germline V gene sequence: CDR1 LGHDT, CDR2 YNNKEL (reference sequence). This CDR3 is 15 amino acids long. V was pared by 2 bases and J by 7 bases, with 7 bases of the junction left unmatched. The CDR3 bases are TGTGCCAGCAGCCAACCCGACAGGGAAGGTGAAAAACTGTTTTTT. Its translation: CASSQPDREGEKLFF.

This clone was detected once. The chain has TRBV3-1 (or the pseudogene TRBV3-2) and TRBJ2-7; D unclear. The V and J ends lost 4 bases and 6 bases respectively, with 7 bases between them. Germline CDR1 is LGHDT and CDR2 is YNNKEL (reference sequence). The CDR3 has 11 amino acids. CDR3 region: CASSRPGEQYF. The CDR3 DNA reads as TGTGCCAGCAGCCGGCCGGGCGAGCAGTACTTC.

The rearrangement joins TRBV6-4 to TRBJ2-1; possible D gene TRBD1, 6 bases. Germline CDR1 and CDR2: MRHNA and SNTAGT. CDR3 length equals 16 residues. Trimming pared 4 bases from V and 0 bases from J, leaving 13 bases between. This CDR3 is CASSAQGMSSYNEQFF. CDR3 coding DNA: TGTGCCAGCAGTGCCCAGGGGATGAGCTCCTACAATGAGCAGTTCTTC.

V is TRBV5-1 and J is TRBJ2-7; 7 positions match TRBD1. Germline loops: CDR1 SGHRS, CDR2 YFSETQ. The CDR3 consists of 14 residues. With 7 bases clipped from V and 6 bases from J, the junction kept 13 bases outside the gene matches. The CDR3 DNA is TGCGCCAGCGCCAGGGGAACTACAGGGGCCGAGCAGTACTTC. This sequence encodes CASARGTTGAEQYF.

This clone was detected a few times. The chain combines TRBV11-2 with TRBJ1-1; TRBD1 matches 8 bases. The CDR3 length is 14 residues. V was clipped by 3 bases and J by 2 bases; unmatched bases: 2. Germline assignment: CDR1 SGHAT and CDR2 FQNNGV. For the CDR3, the DNA is TGTGCCAGCAGCTTCTCAGGGGGCAACACTGAAGCTTTCTTT. It specifies CASSFSGGNTEAFF.

This chain uses TRBV5-5 with TRBJ2-2; 10 nucleotides match TRBD1. J lost 5 bases, V lost 3 bases, and 7 bases had no gene match. Germline lookup yields CDR1 SGHKS and CDR2 YYEKEE (reference sequence). The CDR3 runs 16 residues. The CDR3 DNA follows: TGTGCCAGCAGCTATGGACAGGGGGGGATGACCGGGGAGCTGTTTTTT. It yields the protein CASSYGQGGMTGELFF.

V gene TRBV5-1 combines with J gene TRBJ1-1; D remains unclear. The ends were cut back, 0 bases at V and 2 bases at J, with 11 bases in the middle. CDR3 length: 15 amino acids. Germline CDR1 reads SGHRS; CDR2 reads YFSETQ. This CDR3 is CASSLVGGSNTEAFF. The CDR3 DNA reads TGCGCCAGCAGCTTGGTAGGCGGATCTAACACTGAAGCTTTCTTT.

This clone was observed once. The V call is TRBV30, the J call TRBJ1-5, with D possibly TRBD1 on 5 matching bases. This CDR3 is built from 13 residues. From germline, CDR1 is GTSNPN and CDR2 SVGIG (reference sequence). Trimming pared 4 bases from V and 7 bases from J, leaving 14 bases between. CDR3: CAWTEGVGQPQHF. DNA of the CDR3: TGTGCCTGGACCGAAGGGGTTGGACAGCCCCAGCATTTT.

The chain uses TRBV2 and TRBJ1-1, with no clear D. This CDR3 contains 14 residues. Per germline, CDR1 SNHLY and CDR2 FYNNEI. V lost 5 bases, J lost 1 base, and 11 bases lay in between. For the CDR3, the DNA is TGTGCCAGCAGTCCAGGTGGGAGGAACACTGAAGCTTTCTTT. Translating it yields CASSPGGRNTEAFF.

This chain uses TRBV7-2 with TRBJ1-6; D is unclear. V dropped 2 bases and J dropped 4 bases, with 9 bases sitting between them. Germline CDR1 is SGHTA and CDR2 is FQGNSA. This CDR3 has 15 residues. CDR3 nucleotides: TGTGCCAGCAGCTTAACGCAGGTTTATAATTCACCCCTCCACTTT. Its protein is CASSLTQVYNSPLHF.

This sequence joins TRBV19 and TRBJ1-5; 7 bases are shared with TRBD1. The V gene end was trimmed by 7 bases and the J gene end by 6 bases; junction bases not matched to a gene: 6. Germline V gene sequence: CDR1 LNHDA, CDR2 SQIVND (reference sequence). CDR3 length equals 13 residues. The CDR3 loop is CASTGDRLQPQHF. The CDR3 DNA reads TGTGCCAGTACTGGGGACAGACTTCAGCCCCAGCATTTT.

The V gene is TRBV29-1, the J gene TRBJ2-6, with D hard to call. Per germline, CDR1 SQVTM and CDR2 ANQGSEA. The V end was cut by 3 bases, the J end by 0 bases, with 12 bases between. There are 16 residues in the CDR3. The CDR3, as DNA: TGCAGCGTTGAGTGGGCCGCCGGCTCTGGGGCCAACGTCCTGACTTTC. Amino acid sequence: CSVEWAAGSGANVLTF. Looking up the rest from reference TRBV29-1 and TRBJ2-6 gives the full variable domain: SAVISQKPSRDICQRGTSLTIQCQVDSQVTMMFWYRQQPGQSLTLIATANQGSEATYESGFVIDKFPISRPNLTFSTLTVSNMSPEDSSIYLCSVEWAAGSGANVLTFGAGSRLTVL.

The chain uses TRBV28 and TRBJ2-3; D gene unclear. The germline V gene encodes CDR1 MDHEN and CDR2 SYDVKM. Trimming removed 5 bases at V and 4 bases at J, with 10 bases between. The CDR3 length is 13 residues. CDR3 amino acids: CASSPSWPDTQYF. CDR3 coding DNA: TGTGCCAGCAGTCCCAGTTGGCCAGATACGCAGTATTTT.

The chain links TRBV29-1 to TRBJ2-7, with 7 bases identical to TRBD1. From germline, CDR1 is SQVTM and CDR2 ANQGSEA. Unmatched junction bases numbered 5, after V lost 5 bases and J lost 1 base. The CDR3 extends over 13 amino acids. The CDR3 sequence is CSVMARGSYEQYF. In nucleotides, the CDR3 is TGCAGCGTTATGGCCAGGGGGTCCTACGAGCAGTACTTC.

In DNA form, the CDR3 reads TGTGCCAGCAGCCCCAGGACAGGGGGCTATGGCTACACCTTC. This gives the protein CASSPRTGGYGYTF. The chain is built from TRBV5-5 and TRBJ1-2; 10 bases fit TRBD1. The J segment lost 4 bases and the V segment lost 4 bases, leaving 4 bases of the junction unmatched. The CDR3 sequence is 14 residues long. CDR1 is SGHKS and CDR2 is YYEKEE in the germline V gene (reference sequence).

The chain joins TRBV19 to TRBJ2-7; D ambiguous. This CDR3 spans 13 amino acids. Per germline, CDR1 LNHDA and CDR2 SQIVND (reference sequence). V was clipped by 3 bases and J by 3 bases, with 9 bases between them. The CDR3 loop is CASSISDIYEQYF. The DNA of the CDR3 is TGTGCCAGTAGTATTAGTGACATCTACGAGCAGTACTTC.

CDR3 loop: CASSQELSYSSTDTQYF. In DNA, the CDR3 is TGTGCCAGCAGCCAAGAGCTTTCCTATTCTAGCACAGATACGCAGTATTTT. The rearrangement uses TRBV3-1 (or the pseudogene TRBV3-2) and TRBJ2-3; the D is unclear. V was cut by 0 bases and J by 0 bases, with 13 bases left in between. CDR3 length: 17 amino acids. Germline V gives CDR1 LGHDT, CDR2 YNNKEL (reference sequence).

The J gene is TRBJ2-3, the V gene TRBV5-1, with 11 nucleotides matching TRBD1. CDR3 length equals 16 residues. J lost 3 bases, V lost 1 base, and 4 bases had no gene match. In germline, CDR1 is SGHRS, CDR2 YFSETQ. The CDR3 DNA follows: TGCGCCAGCAGCTTGTTGGGGGACAGGGGGACAGATACGCAGTATTTT. It yields the protein CASSLLGDRGTDTQYF. Full variable domain (outside the CDR3, taken from reference TRBV5-1 and TRBJ2-3): KAGVTQTPRYLIKTRGQQVTLSCSPISGHRSVSWYQQTPGQGLQFLFEYFSETQRNKGNFPGRFSGRQFSNSRSEMNVSTLELGDSALYLCASSLLGDRGTDTQYFGPGTRLTVL.

This sequence joins TRBV19 and TRBJ2-5; 7 bases map to TRBD1. The germline CDR1 and CDR2 sequences are LNHDA and SQIVND (reference sequence). The CDR3 is 12 amino acids. V was pared by 3 bases and J by 9 bases, with 4 bases of the junction left unmatched. The CDR3 is CASSMATGPQYF. CDR3 bases: TGTGCCAGTAGTATGGCGACAGGGCCCCAGTACTTC. Together with reference TRBV19 and TRBJ2-5, the CDR3 gives the full variable domain: DGGITQSPKYLFRKEGQNVTLSCEQNLNHDAMYWYRQDPGQGLRLIYYSQIVNDFQKGDIAEGYSVSREKKESFPLTVTSAQKNPTAFYLCASSMATGPQYFGPGTRLLVL.